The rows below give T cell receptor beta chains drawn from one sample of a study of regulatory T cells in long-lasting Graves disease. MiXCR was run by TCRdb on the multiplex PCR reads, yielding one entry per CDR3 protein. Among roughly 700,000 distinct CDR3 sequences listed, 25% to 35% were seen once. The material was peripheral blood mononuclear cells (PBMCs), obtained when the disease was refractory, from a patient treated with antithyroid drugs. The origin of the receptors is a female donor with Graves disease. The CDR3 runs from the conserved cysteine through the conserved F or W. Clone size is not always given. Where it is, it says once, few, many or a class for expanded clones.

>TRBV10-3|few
CAISEAATGYTF
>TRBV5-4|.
CASSAYRGVGSTEAFF
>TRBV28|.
CASSEQDSPLHF
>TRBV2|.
CASSEGRVAGGYEQYF
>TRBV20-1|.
CSARGRGPSEAFF
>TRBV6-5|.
CASSYDSGSPYEQYF
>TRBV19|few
CASTSTGAVTEAFF
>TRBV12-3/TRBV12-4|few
CASSLAYRGLGNTIYF
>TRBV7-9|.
CASSLEGSGTETQYF
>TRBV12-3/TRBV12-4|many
CASSKTNTGADEQYF
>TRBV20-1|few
CSAQFWTGGTEKLFF
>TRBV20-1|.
CSAGTSNVQGGELFF
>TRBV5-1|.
CASSLYTSYELTQYF
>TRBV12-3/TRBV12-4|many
CASSLTSGRLSSYEQYF
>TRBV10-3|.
CATSPPITGANVLTF